What follows are 3 T cell receptor beta chains derived from one specimen sequenced in a study of cytomegalovirus exposure and HLA in healthy donors. With 60 Vbeta and 13 Jbeta primers, the PCR was carried out. Assay: immunoSEQ multiplex PCR; the TCRdb copy retains only in-frame clones and omits some. The sample shows under 90,000 clones, approximately 90% of them seen only once. The sample consisted of PBMCs. All receptors come from a young man in good health and CMV-seronegative.

The chain joins TRBV28 to TRBJ1-5; perhaps TRBD1 as D (6 bases). Germline values: CDR1 MDHEN, CDR2 SYDVKM. V shed 5 bases and J shed 1 base, with 18 bases lying between them. The CDR3 sequence is 17 residues long. The CDR3 DNA reads as TGTGCCAGCAGTATAGTTCAGGGCAGGGGAAGCAATCAGCCCCAGCATTTT. It is translated as CASSIVQGRGSNQPQHF.

V is TRBV29-1 and J is TRBJ2-5; D is perhaps TRBD1 (6 bases). The CDR3 has 11 residues. Trimming shortened V by 7 bases and J by 6 bases, and 12 bases separated the two germline ends. CDR1 SQVTM and CDR2 ANQGSEA come from the germline V gene. Here the CDR3 reads CSARTDQTQYF. The CDR3 DNA follows: TGCAGCGCCCGGACAGACCAGACCCAGTACTTC.

This chain connects TRBV11-3 to TRBJ2-1, with TRBD2 matching over 10 bases. The CDR3 has 17 residues. Germline values: CDR1 SGHNT, CDR2 YENEEA. V lost 0 bases, J lost 7 bases, and 9 bases stayed unmatched. CDR3 loop: CASSLDPLAGAGNEQFF. In nucleotides, the CDR3 is TGTGCCAGCAGCTTAGATCCTCTAGCGGGGGCGGGAAATGAGCAGTTCTTC.